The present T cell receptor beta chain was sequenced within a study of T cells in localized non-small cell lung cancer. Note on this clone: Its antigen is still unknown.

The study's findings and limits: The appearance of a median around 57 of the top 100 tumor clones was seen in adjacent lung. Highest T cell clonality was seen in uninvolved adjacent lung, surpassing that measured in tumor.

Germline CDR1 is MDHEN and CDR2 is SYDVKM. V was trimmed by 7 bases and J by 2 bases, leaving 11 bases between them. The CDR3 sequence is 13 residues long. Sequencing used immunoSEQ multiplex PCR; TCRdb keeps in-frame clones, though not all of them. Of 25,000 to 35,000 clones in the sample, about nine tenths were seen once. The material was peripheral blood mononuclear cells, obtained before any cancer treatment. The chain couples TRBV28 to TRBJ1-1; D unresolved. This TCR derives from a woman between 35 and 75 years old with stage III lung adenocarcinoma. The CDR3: CASTNLFNTEAFF. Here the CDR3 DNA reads TGTGCCAGCACTAACCTATTCAACACTGAAGCTTTCTTT. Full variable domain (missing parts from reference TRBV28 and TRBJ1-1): DVKVTQSSRYLVKRTGEKVFLECVQDMDHENMFWYRQDPGLGLRLIYFSYDVKMKEKGDIPEGYSVSREKKERFSLILESASTNQTSMYLCASTNLFNTEAFFGQGTRLTVV.